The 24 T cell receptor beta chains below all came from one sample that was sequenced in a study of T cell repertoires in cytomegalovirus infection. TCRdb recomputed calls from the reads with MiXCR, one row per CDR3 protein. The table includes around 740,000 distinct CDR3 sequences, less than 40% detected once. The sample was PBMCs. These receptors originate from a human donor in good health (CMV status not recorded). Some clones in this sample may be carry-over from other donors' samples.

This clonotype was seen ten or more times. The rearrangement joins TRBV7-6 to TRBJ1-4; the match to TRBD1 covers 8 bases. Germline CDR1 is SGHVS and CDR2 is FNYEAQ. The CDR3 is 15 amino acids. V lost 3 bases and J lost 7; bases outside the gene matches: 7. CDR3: CASSLATGALEKLFF. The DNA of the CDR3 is TGTGCCAGCAGCTTGGCGACAGGGGCCCTTGAAAAACTGTTTTTT.

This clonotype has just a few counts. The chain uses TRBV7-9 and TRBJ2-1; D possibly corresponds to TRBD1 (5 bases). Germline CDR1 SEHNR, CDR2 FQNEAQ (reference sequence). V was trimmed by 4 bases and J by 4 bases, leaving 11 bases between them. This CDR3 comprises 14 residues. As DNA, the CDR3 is TGTGCCAGCAGCTCAGACAGCCTGTACAATGAGCAGTTCTTC. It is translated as CASSSDSLYNEQFF.

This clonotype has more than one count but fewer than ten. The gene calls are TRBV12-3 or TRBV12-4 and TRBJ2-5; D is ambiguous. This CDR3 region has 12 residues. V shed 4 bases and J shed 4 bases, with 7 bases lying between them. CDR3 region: CASSSTLETQYF. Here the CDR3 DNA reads TGTGCCAGCAGTTCTACCCTAGAGACCCAGTACTTC.

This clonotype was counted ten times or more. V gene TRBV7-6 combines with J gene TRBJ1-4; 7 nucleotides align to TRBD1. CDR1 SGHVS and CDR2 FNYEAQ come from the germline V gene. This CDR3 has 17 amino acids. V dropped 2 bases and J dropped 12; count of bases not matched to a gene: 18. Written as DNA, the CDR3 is TGTGCCAGCAGCTTATACTACGGGACAGATAATGAAAATGAACTGTTTTTT. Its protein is CASSLYYGTDNENELFF.

This CDR3 reads CSARALVGSTDTQYF. The CDR3 nucleotides read TGCAGTGCTAGGGCGCTGGTCGGGAGTACAGATACGCAGTATTTT. V usage is TRBV20-1 and J usage is TRBJ2-3, with a tentative D call TRBD2 (6 bases). The germline CDR1 and CDR2 sequences are DFQATT and SNEGSKA (reference sequence). The CDR3 contains 15 residues. V was trimmed by 3 bases and J by 3 bases, leaving 16 bases between them.

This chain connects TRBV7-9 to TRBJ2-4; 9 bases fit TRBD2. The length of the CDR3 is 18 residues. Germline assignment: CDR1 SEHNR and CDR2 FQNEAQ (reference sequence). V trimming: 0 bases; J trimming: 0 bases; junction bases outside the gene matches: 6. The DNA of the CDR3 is TGTGCCAGCAGCTTAGCGTGGCGGGAGGGCCTAGCCAAAAACATTCAGTACTTC. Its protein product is CASSLAWREGLAKNIQYF.

CDR3 DNA sequence: TGTGCCAGCAGCCCACTAGCGGGAGTACAAGAGACCCAGTACTTC. It codes for CASSPLAGVQETQYF. The V gene is TRBV7-6, the J gene TRBJ2-5, with 11 bases lining up with TRBD2. V shed 5 bases and J 2 bases; nucleotides not matched to a gene: 4. The CDR3 contains 15 residues. Germline assignment: CDR1 SGHVS and CDR2 FNYEAQ. Filled out from reference TRBV7-6 and TRBJ2-5, the complete variable domain reads GAGVSQSPRYKVTKRGQDVALRCDPISGHVSLYWYRQALGQGPEFLTYFNYEAQQDKSGLPNDRFSAERPEGSISTLTIQRTEQRDSAMYRCASSPLAGVQETQYFGPGTRLLVL.

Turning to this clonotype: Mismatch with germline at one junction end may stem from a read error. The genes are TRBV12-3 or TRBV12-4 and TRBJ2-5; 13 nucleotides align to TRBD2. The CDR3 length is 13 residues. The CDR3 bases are TGTGCCAGCACCCCAACTAGCGGGGGGGCGGTCAACTTC. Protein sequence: CASTPTSGGAVNF.

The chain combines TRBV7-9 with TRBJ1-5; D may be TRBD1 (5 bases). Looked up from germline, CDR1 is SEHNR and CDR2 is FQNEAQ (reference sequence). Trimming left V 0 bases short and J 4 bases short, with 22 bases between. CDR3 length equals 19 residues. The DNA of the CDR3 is TGTGCCAGCAGCTTAGCCCGTGGGACTCCTGGACGGACTAATCAGCCCCAGCATTTT. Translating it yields CASSLARGTPGRTNQPQHF. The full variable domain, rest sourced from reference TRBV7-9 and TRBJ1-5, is DTGVSQNPRHKITKRGQNVTFRCDPISEHNRLYWYRQTLGQGPEFLTYFQNEAQLEKSRLLSDRFSAERPKGSFSTLEIQRTEQGDSAMYLCASSLARGTPGRTNQPQHFGDGTRLSIL.

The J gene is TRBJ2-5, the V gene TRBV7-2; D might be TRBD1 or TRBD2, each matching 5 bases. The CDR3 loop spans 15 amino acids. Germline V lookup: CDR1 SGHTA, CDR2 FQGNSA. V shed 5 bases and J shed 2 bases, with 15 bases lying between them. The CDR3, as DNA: TGTGCCAGCAGCAAGGGACCACAAAGTCAAGAGACCCAGTACTTC. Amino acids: CASSKGPQSQETQYF.

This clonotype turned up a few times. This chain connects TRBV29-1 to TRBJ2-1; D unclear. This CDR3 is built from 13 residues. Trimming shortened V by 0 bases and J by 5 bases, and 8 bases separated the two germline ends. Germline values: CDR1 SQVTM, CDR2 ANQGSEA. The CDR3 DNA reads TGCAGCGTTGAAGACCGGTCCGACAATGAGCAGTTCTTC. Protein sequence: CSVEDRSDNEQFF.

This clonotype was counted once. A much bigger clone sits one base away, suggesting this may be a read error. The CDR3 coding sequence is TGTGCCAGCAGTTTAAGCCTGGGTTCCTACGAGCAGTACTTC. Protein sequence: CASSLSLGSYEQYF. The J gene is TRBJ2-7, the V gene TRBV27, with D hard to call. The V and J ends lost 2 bases and 1 base respectively, with 9 bases between them. CDR1 and CDR2 (germline): MNHEY, SMNVEV (reference sequence). There are 14 residues in the CDR3.

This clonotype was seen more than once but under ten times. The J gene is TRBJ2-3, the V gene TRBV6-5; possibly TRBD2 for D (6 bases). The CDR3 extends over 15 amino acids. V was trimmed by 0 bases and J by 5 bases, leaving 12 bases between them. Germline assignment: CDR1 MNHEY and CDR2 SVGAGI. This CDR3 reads CASSYSAGSGDTQYF. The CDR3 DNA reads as TGTGCCAGCAGTTACTCCGCGGGGAGTGGAGATACGCAGTATTTT.

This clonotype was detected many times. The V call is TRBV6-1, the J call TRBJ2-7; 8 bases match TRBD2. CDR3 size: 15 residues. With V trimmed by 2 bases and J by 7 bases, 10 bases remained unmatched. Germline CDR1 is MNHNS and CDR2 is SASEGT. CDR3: CASSEPAGASGEQYF. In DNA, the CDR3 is TGTGCCAGCAGTGAACCAGCGGGGGCCTCAGGGGAGCAGTACTTC.

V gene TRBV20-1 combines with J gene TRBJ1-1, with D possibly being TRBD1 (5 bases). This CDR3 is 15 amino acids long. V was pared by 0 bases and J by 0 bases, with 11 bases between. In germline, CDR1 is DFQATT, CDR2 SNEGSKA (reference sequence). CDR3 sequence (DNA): TGCAGTGCTAGAGATACCCAGGGTTTGAACACTGAAGCTTTCTTT. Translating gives CSARDTQGLNTEAFF.

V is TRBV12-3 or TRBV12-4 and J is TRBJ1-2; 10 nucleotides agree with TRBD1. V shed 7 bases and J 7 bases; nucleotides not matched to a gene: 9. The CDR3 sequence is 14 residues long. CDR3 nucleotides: TGTGCCAGCACCCCGACAGGGGGCCGTGGTGGCTACACCTTC. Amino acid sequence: CASTPTGGRGGYTF.

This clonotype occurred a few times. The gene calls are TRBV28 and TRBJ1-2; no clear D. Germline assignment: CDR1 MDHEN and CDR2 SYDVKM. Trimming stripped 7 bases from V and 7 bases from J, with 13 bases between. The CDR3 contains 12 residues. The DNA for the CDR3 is TGTGCCAGCACTAAATCCGTAGGTGGCTACACCTTC. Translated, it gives CASTKSVGGYTF.

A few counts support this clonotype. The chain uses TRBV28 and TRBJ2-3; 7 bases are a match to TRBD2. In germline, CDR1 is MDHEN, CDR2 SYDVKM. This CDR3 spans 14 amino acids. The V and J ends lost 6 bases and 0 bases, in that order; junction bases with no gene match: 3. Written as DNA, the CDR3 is TGTGCCAGCAGGCAGCGGGGAAGCACAGATACGCAGTATTTT. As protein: CASRQRGSTDTQYF.

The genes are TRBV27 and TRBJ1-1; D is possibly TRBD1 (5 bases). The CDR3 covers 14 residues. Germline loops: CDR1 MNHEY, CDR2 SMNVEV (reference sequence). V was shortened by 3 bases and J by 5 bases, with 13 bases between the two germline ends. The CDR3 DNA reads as TGTGCCAGCAGTTTCGGGGACGGCCCAACTGAAGCTTTCTTT. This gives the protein CASSFGDGPTEAFF.

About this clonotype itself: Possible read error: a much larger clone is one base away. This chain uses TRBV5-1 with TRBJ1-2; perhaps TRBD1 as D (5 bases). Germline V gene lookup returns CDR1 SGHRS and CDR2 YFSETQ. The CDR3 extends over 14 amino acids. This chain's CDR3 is CASTLAGGKLGYTF. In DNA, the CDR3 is TGCGCCAGCACCTTGGCCGGGGGGAAGCTTGGCTACACCTTC. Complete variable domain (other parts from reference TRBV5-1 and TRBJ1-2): KAGVTQTPRYLIKTRGQQVTLSCSPISGHRSVSWYQQTPGQGLQFLFEYFSETQRNKGNFPGRFSGRQFSNSRSEMNVSTLELGDSALYLCASTLAGGKLGYTFGSGTRLTVV.

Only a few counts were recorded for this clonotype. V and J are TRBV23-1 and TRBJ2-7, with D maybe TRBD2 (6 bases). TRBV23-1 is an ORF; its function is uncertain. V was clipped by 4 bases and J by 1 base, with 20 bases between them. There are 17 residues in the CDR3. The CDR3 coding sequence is TGCGCCAGCAGTCGAGCTTATCGGGCTAGCGTTTCCTACGAGCAGTACTTC. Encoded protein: CASSRAYRASVSYEQYF.

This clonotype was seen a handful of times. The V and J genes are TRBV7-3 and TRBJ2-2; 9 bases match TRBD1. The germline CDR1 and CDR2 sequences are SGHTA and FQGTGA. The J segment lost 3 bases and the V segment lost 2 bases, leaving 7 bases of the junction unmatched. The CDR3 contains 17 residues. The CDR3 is CASSLAGQGVHTGELFF. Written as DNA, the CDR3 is TGTGCCAGCAGCTTAGCGGGACAGGGTGTTCACACCGGGGAGCTGTTTTTT. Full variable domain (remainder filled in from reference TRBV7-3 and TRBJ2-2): GAGVSQTPSNKVTEKGKYVELRCDPISGHTALYWYRQSLGQGPEFLIYFQGTGAADDSGLPNDRFFAVRPEGSVSTLKIQRTERGDSAVYLCASSLAGQGVHTGELFFGEGSRLTVL.

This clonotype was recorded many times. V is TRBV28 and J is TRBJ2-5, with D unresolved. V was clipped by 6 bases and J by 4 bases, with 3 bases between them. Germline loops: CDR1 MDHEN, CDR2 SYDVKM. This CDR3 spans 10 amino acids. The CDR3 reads CASSRETQYF. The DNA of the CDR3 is TGTGCCAGCAGCCGAGAGACCCAGTACTTC. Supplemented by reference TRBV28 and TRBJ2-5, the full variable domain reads DVKVTQSSRYLVKRTGEKVFLECVQDMDHENMFWYRQDPGLGLRLIYFSYDVKMKEKGDIPEGYSVSREKKERFSLILESASTNQTSMYLCASSRETQYFGPGTRLLVL.

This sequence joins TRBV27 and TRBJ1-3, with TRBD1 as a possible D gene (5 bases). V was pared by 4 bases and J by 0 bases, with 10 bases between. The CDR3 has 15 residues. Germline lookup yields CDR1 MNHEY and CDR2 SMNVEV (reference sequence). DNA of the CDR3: TGTGCCAGCAGTTCCAACAGGCACTCTGGAAACACCATATATTTT. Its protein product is CASSSNRHSGNTIYF.